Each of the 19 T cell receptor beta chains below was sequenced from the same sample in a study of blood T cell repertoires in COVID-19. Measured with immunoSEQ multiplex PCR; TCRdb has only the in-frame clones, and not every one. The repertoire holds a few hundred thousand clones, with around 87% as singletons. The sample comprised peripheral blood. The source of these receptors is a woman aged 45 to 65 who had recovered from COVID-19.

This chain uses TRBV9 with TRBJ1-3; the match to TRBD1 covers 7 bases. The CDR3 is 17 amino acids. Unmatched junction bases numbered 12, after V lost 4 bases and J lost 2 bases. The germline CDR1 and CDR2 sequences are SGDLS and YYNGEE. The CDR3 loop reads CASSTRGDRVTGNTIYF. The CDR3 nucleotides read TGTGCCAGCAGCACCAGAGGTGACAGGGTGACTGGAAACACCATATATTTT.

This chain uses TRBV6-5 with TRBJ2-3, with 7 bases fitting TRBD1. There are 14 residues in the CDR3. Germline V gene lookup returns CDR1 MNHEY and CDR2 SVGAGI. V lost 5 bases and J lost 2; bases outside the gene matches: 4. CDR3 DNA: TGTGCCAGCAGTAAGACAGGGTTCACAGATACGCAGTATTTT. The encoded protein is CASSKTGFTDTQYF.

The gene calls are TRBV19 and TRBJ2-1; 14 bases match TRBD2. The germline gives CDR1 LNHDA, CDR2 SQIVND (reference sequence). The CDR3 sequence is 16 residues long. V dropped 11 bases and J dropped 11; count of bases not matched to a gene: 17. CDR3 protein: CAVGLGTSGSSAKQFF. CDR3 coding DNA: TGTGCCGTGGGGTTAGGGACTAGCGGGAGTTCGGCTAAGCAGTTCTTC. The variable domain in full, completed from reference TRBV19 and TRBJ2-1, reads DGGITQSPKYLFRKEGQNVTLSCEQNLNHDAMYWYRQDPGQGLRLIYYSQIVNDFQKGDIAEGYSVSREKKESFPLTVTSAQKNPTAFYLCAVGLGTSGSSAKQFFGPGTRLTVL.

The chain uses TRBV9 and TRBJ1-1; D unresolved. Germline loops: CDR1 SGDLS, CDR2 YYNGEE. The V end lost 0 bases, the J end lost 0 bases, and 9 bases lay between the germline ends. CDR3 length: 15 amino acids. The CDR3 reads CASSVAPVMNTEAFF. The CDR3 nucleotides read TGTGCCAGCAGCGTAGCTCCGGTTATGAACACTGAAGCTTTCTTT.

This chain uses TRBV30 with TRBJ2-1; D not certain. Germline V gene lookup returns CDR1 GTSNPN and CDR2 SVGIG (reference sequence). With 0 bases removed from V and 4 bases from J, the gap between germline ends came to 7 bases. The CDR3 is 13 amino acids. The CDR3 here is CAWSVRSYNEQFF. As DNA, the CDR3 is TGTGCCTGGAGTGTACGGTCTTACAATGAGCAGTTCTTC.

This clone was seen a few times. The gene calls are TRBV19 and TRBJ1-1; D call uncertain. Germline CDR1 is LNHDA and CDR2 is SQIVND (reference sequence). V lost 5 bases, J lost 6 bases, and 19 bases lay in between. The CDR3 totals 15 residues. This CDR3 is CASSEGSSGLAEAFF. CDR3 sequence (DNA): TGTGCCAGTAGTGAGGGTAGCAGCGGGCTCGCTGAAGCTTTCTTT.

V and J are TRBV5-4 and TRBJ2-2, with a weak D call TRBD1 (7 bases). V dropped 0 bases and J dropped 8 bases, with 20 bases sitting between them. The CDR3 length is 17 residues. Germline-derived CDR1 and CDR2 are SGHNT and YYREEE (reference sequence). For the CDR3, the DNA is TGTGCCAGCAGCTTGGCTGGAAGGAGGGGGCTACAGGGGGAGCTGTTTTTT. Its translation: CASSLAGRRGLQGELFF.

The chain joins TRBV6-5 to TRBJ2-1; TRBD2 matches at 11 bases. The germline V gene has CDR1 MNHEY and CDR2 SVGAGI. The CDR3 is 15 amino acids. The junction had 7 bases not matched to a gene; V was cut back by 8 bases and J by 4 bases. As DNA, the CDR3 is TGTGCCAGCGGGCCGAGACTAGCGGGATACAATGAGCAGTTCTTC. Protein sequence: CASGPRLAGYNEQFF.

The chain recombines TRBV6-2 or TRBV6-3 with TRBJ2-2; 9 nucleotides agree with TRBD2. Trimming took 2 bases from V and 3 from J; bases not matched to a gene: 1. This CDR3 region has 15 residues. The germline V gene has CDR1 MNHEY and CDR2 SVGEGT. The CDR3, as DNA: TGTGCCAGCAGTTACCAGCGGGAGGACACCGGGGAGCTGTTTTTT. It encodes CASSYQREDTGELFF.

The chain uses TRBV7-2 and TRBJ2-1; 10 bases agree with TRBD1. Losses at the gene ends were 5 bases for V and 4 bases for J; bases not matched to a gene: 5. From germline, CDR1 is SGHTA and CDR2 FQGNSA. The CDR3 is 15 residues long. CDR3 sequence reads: CASSQDRGVYNEQFF. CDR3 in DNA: TGTGCCAGCAGCCAGGACAGGGGGGTTTACAATGAGCAGTTCTTC. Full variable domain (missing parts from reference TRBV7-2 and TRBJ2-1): GAGVSQSPSNKVTEKGKDVELRCDPISGHTALYWYRQSLGQGLEFLIYFQGNSAPDKSGLPSDRFSAERTGGSVSTLTIQRTQQEDSAVYLCASSQDRGVYNEQFFGPGTRLTVL.

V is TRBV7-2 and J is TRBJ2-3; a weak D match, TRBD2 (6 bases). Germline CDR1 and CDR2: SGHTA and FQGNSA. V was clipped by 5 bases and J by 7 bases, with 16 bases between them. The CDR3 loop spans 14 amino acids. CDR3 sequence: CASSARTIKNTQYF. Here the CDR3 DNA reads TGTGCCAGCAGCGCCCGGACTATCAAAAATACGCAGTATTTT.

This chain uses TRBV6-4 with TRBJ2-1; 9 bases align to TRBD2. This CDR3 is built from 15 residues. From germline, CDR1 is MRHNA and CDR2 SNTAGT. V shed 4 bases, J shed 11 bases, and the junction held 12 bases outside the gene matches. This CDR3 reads CASSVLAGSMVQQFF. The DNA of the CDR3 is TGTGCCAGCAGTGTGCTAGCGGGGTCTATGGTTCAGCAGTTCTTC.

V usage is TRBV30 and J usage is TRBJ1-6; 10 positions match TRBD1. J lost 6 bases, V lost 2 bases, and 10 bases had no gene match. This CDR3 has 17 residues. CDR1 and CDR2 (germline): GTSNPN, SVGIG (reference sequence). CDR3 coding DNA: TGTGCCTGGAGTTCTGACAGGGGGCGACTATCTAATTCACCCCTCCACTTT. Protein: CAWSSDRGRLSNSPLHF.

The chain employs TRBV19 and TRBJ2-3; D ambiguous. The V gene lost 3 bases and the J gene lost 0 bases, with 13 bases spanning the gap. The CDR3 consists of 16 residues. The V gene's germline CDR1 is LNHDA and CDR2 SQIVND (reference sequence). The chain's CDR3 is CASSIRVPPSTDTQYF. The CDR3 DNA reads TGTGCCAGTAGTATTCGGGTACCCCCTAGCACAGATACGCAGTATTTT.

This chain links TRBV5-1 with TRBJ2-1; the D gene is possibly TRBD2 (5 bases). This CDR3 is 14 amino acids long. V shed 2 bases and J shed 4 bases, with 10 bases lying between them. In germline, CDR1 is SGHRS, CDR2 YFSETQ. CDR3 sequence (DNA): TGCGCCAGCAGCTTCGGAGGAGAGTACAATGAGCAGTTCTTC. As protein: CASSFGGEYNEQFF. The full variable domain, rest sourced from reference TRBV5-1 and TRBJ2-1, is KAGVTQTPRYLIKTRGQQVTLSCSPISGHRSVSWYQQTPGQGLQFLFEYFSETQRNKGNFPGRFSGRQFSNSRSEMNVSTLELGDSALYLCASSFGGEYNEQFFGPGTRLTVL.

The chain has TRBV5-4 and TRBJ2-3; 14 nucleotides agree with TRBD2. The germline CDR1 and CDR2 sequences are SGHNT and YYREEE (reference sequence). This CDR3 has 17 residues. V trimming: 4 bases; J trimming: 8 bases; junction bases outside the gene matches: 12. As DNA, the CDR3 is TGTGCCAGCAGCCTCGAGGGGACTAGCGGGGGTGGGCGTACGCAGTATTTT. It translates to CASSLEGTSGGGRTQYF.

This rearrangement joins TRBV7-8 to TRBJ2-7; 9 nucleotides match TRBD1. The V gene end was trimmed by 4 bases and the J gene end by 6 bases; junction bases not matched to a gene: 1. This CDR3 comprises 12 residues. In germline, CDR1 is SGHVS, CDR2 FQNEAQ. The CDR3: CASSWTGVEQYF. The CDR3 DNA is TGTGCCAGCAGCTGGACAGGGGTCGAGCAGTACTTC. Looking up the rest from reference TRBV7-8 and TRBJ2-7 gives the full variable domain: GAGVSQSPRYKVAKRGQDVALRCDPISGHVSLFWYQQALGQGPEFLTYFQNEAQLDKSGLPSDRFFAERPEGSVSTLKIQRTQQEDSAVYLCASSWTGVEQYFGPGTRLTVT.

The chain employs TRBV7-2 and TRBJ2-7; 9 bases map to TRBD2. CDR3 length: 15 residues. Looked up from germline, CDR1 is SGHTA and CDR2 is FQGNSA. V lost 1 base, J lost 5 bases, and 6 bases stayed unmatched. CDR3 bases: TGTGCCAGCAGCTTAGTGGTCCTAGCGGGACACGAGCAGTACTTC. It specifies CASSLVVLAGHEQYF.

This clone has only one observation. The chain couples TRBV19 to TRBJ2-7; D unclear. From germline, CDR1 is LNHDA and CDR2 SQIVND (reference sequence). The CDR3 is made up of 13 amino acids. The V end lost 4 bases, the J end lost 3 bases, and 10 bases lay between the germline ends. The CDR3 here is CASSTDRGYEQYF. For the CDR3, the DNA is TGTGCCAGTAGTACTGACCGAGGCTACGAGCAGTACTTC. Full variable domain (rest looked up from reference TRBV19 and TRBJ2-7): DGGITQSPKYLFRKEGQNVTLSCEQNLNHDAMYWYRQDPGQGLRLIYYSQIVNDFQKGDIAEGYSVSREKKESFPLTVTSAQKNPTAFYLCASSTDRGYEQYFGPGTRLTVT.